A single sample gave rise to the 6 T cell receptor beta chains below, sequenced in a study of blood T cells in healthy people across ages. Combining a sample-barcoded 5' primer with a J-beta primer mix, a second PCR ran for roughly 7 to 12 cycles. TCRdb re-analysed the 5' RACE reads in MiXCR, keeping a single row per CDR3 protein. This sample has about 640,000 distinct CDR3 sequences, with 25% to 35% found just once. Sequencing used blood. Receptor source: a woman at least 80 years old in good health.

This clonotype was counted a few times. The chain couples TRBV18 to TRBJ1-5; weak D call: TRBD1 (6 bases). The length of the CDR3 is 13 residues. The V end was cut by 6 bases, the J end by 8 bases, with 14 bases between. Germline-derived CDR1 and CDR2 are KGHSH and LQKENI. CDR3 coding DNA: TGTGCCAGCTCCCTTGGGGGCGATAAGCCCCAGCATTTT. This encodes CASSLGGDKPQHF.

This clonotype appeared a single time. A much larger clone differs from this one at a single base, so this may be a read error. This sequence joins TRBV12-3 or TRBV12-4 and TRBJ2-1; 7 bases align to TRBD2. The length of the CDR3 is 14 residues. Trimming took 7 bases from V and 7 from J; bases not matched to a gene: 10. The CDR3 is CASKRSGDLNEQFF. The DNA for the CDR3 is TGTGCCAGCAAGAGGAGCGGGGATTTAAATGAGCAGTTCTTC.

This clonotype was seen more than once but under ten times. The chain links TRBV10-3 to TRBJ1-1; 8 bases are shared with TRBD1. The germline CDR1 and CDR2 sequences are ENHRY and SYGVKD. J gave up 3 bases and V 4 bases, and 10 bases lay outside the gene matches. CDR3 length: 16 amino acids. The CDR3 nucleotides read TGTGCCATCAGTGCGGGGCAGGGGGCGGGAGACACTGAAGCTTTCTTT. Translation: CAISAGQGAGDTEAFF.

This clonotype was recorded at least ten times. CDR3: CASSLVGREGNIQYF. In DNA, the CDR3 is TGTGCCAGCAGCTTAGTAGGGAGGGAAGGGAACATTCAGTACTTC. V is TRBV7-2 and J is TRBJ2-4, with 7 positions matching TRBD2. Trimming cost V 1 base and J 7 bases; bases outside gene matches: 7. This CDR3 region has 15 residues. Germline CDR1 and CDR2: SGHTA and FQGNSA.

This clonotype was seen more than once but under ten times. This chain connects TRBV7-2 to TRBJ1-5; TRBD1 matches at 7 bases. Per the germline V gene, CDR1 is SGHTA and CDR2 is FQGNSA. The CDR3 runs 16 residues. With 1 base clipped from V and 5 bases from J, the junction kept 8 bases outside the gene matches. In DNA, the CDR3 is TGTGCCAGCAGCTTAGAGGGGGGCAGGGGGGATCAGCCCCAGCATTTT. Amino acids: CASSLEGGRGDQPQHF.

This clonotype occurred a few times. The rearrangement joins TRBV20-1 to TRBJ1-6; D not certain. The CDR3 extends over 12 amino acids. The germline CDR1 and CDR2 sequences are DFQATT and SNEGSKA (reference sequence). V lost 0 bases to trimming and J lost 7 bases, with 4 bases between them. Written as DNA, the CDR3 is TGCAGTGCTAGAGAAGTGAATTCACCCCTCCACTTT. This translates into CSAREVNSPLHF.